These 15 T cell receptor beta chains were all obtained from the same sample, sequenced in a study of beta chain features in type 1 diabetes. What these receptors recognize is not known. All of the isolated RNA was reverse transcribed, so expressed TCRB transcripts were sequenced. Using immunoSEQ multiplex PCR, the repertoire was profiled, and TCRdb retains in-frame clones only, with some absent. Altogether roughly 340,000 clones are present, approximately 13% being singletons, with the ten largest covering roughly 0.016%. Overall study findings and caveats: Among patients with Type 1 diabetes, TCRB CDR3s were moderately but significantly shorter in every one of the four CD4+ subsets.

Sequenced: naive CD4+ T cells from blood. The receptors were sampled from a woman aged 18-30 years with type 1 diabetes.

A few counts support this clone. The chain has TRBV4-3 and TRBJ2-4; 10 nucleotides align to TRBD2. Germline CDR1 LGHNA, CDR2 YSLEER. The length of the CDR3 is 15 residues. V dropped 5 bases and J dropped 8; count of bases not matched to a gene: 9. In DNA form, the CDR3 reads TGCGCCAGCAGCGAAGGACTAGCGGTCAAGGACATTCAGTACTTC. It is translated as CASSEGLAVKDIQYF.

The chain recombines TRBV11-1 with TRBJ1-1; D is undetermined. This CDR3 is built from 15 residues. Germline CDR1 is SGHAT and CDR2 is FQDESV (reference sequence). V was trimmed by 5 bases and J by 0 bases, leaving 13 bases between them. The CDR3 is CASSTLPLMNTEAFF. CDR3 coding DNA: TGTGCCAGCAGCACTTTACCTCTTATGAACACTGAAGCTTTCTTT.

The CDR3 loop is CSVDQVLTDTQYF. CDR3 DNA: TGCAGCGTTGATCAGGTCCTCACAGATACGCAGTATTTT. The rearrangement joins TRBV29-1 to TRBJ2-3; D is ambiguous. Germline loops: CDR1 SQVTM, CDR2 ANQGSEA. The CDR3 loop spans 13 amino acids. V lost 3 bases and J 2 bases, leaving 9 bases between the germline ends.

This clone was detected only a few times. The gene calls are TRBV5-1 and TRBJ1-2; D may be TRBD1 (6 bases). This CDR3 spans 13 amino acids. Trimming stripped 5 bases from V and 7 bases from J, with 15 bases between. The germline V gene encodes CDR1 SGHRS and CDR2 YFSETQ. Here the CDR3 reads CASSLIQGSGYTF. The DNA of the CDR3 is TGCGCCAGCAGTTTGATTCAGGGGTCTGGCTACACCTTC. The whole variable domain, remainder taken from reference TRBV5-1 and TRBJ1-2, is KAGVTQTPRYLIKTRGQQVTLSCSPISGHRSVSWYQQTPGQGLQFLFEYFSETQRNKGNFPGRFSGRQFSNSRSEMNVSTLELGDSALYLCASSLIQGSGYTFGSGTRLTVV.

This clone was counted between two and nine times. The J gene is TRBJ2-5, the V gene TRBV5-1, with D possibly being TRBD2 (6 bases). CDR1 and CDR2 (germline): SGHRS, YFSETQ. The CDR3 totals 13 residues. V was trimmed by 3 bases and J by 4 bases, leaving 10 bases between them. In nucleotides, the CDR3 is TGCGCCAGCAGCTCCGGGACTGGAGAGACCCAGTACTTC. Protein product: CASSSGTGETQYF.

The chain links TRBV7-2 to TRBJ1-1; D may be TRBD1 (5 bases). The CDR3 has 13 residues. Between the trimmed V and J ends, which lost 5 bases and 0 bases, there was a span of 7 bases. From germline, CDR1 is SGHTA and CDR2 FQGNSA. The DNA of the CDR3 is TGTGCCAGCAGCCCAGGGATGAACACTGAAGCTTTCTTT. Its protein is CASSPGMNTEAFF.

V and J are TRBV5-1 and TRBJ2-3, with 11 bases that match TRBD1. Germline trimming cut 0 bases from V and 6 bases from J; bases unmatched to any gene: 0. The CDR3 totals 14 residues. The germline gives CDR1 SGHRS, CDR2 YFSETQ. The CDR3 DNA follows: TGCGCCAGCAGCTTGGGGACAGGGGGCGATACGCAGTATTTT. This sequence encodes CASSLGTGGDTQYF.

This clone was counted a few times. The V call is TRBV9, the J call TRBJ2-5, with unresolved D. The germline V and J ends were trimmed by 6 bases and 1 base, with 10 bases remaining between them. Per the germline V gene, CDR1 is SGDLS and CDR2 is YYNGEE. This CDR3 is built from 13 residues. CDR3: CASTRGPQETQYF. The CDR3, as DNA: TGTGCCAGCACCCGTGGGCCCCAAGAGACCCAGTACTTC.

This clone was observed a handful of times. The chain links TRBV2 to TRBJ2-5; D gene uncertain. The CDR3 has 15 residues. V shed 6 bases and J shed 3 bases, with 17 bases lying between them. Germline CDR1 SNHLY, CDR2 FYNNEI. CDR3: CASRRGRRVEETQYF. The CDR3 coding sequence is TGTGCCAGCAGGAGAGGCCGACGCGTGGAAGAGACCCAGTACTTC. Complete variable domain (other parts from reference TRBV2 and TRBJ2-5): EPEVTQTPSHQVTQMGQEVILRCVPISNHLYFYWYRQILGQKVEFLVSFYNNEISEKSEIFDDQFSVERPDGSNFTLKIRSTKLEDSAMYFCASRRGRRVEETQYFGPGTRLLVL.

This clone was found a few times. This chain uses TRBV2 with TRBJ2-1; 14 bases align to TRBD2. The V gene end was trimmed by 1 base and the J gene end by 9 bases; junction bases not matched to a gene: 2. The germline CDR1 and CDR2 sequences are SNHLY and FYNNEI. This CDR3 contains 15 residues. The chain's CDR3 is CASSEETSGRGEQFF. CDR3 nucleotide sequence: TGTGCCAGCAGTGAAGAGACTAGCGGGAGGGGTGAGCAGTTCTTC. Drawing the rest from reference TRBV2 and TRBJ2-1, the complete variable domain is EPEVTQTPSHQVTQMGQEVILRCVPISNHLYFYWYRQILGQKVEFLVSFYNNEISEKSEIFDDQFSVERPDGSNFTLKIRSTKLEDSAMYFCASSEETSGRGEQFFGPGTRLTVL.

The V gene is TRBV6-6, the J gene TRBJ2-3; weak D call: TRBD2 (6 bases). The ends were cut back, 6 bases at V and 1 base at J, with 11 bases in the middle. The CDR3 has 14 amino acids. CDR1 is MNHNY and CDR2 is SVGAGI in the germline V gene (reference sequence). This CDR3 is CASSRLVGTDTQYF. CDR3 coding DNA: TGTGCCAGCAGCCGACTAGTGGGCACAGATACGCAGTATTTT.

This clone was picked up a small number of times. The gene calls are TRBV29-1 and TRBJ1-1; D not resolved. Deletions cut 4 bases from V and 3 bases from J, with 6 bases between. Germline CDR1 and CDR2: SQVTM and ANQGSEA. The CDR3 consists of 11 residues. The chain's CDR3 is CSVVPDTEAFF. The CDR3 DNA reads as TGCAGCGTTGTTCCAGACACTGAAGCTTTCTTT.

The genes are TRBV7-2 and TRBJ1-2, with D unclear. The CDR3 is 15 residues long. Trimming shortened V by 6 bases and J by 0 bases, and 14 bases separated the two germline ends. Germline assignment: CDR1 SGHTA and CDR2 FQGNSA. Here the CDR3 reads CASSDRRGSNYGYTF. The CDR3 DNA reads as TGTGCCAGCAGTGACCGCAGAGGGTCTAACTATGGCTACACCTTC.

This clone has just a few counts. This chain uses TRBV7-9 with TRBJ2-7; 12 bases fit TRBD2. From germline, CDR1 is SEHNR and CDR2 FQNEAQ (reference sequence). This CDR3 is 16 amino acids long. With V trimmed by 5 bases and J by 4 bases, 9 bases remained unmatched. The CDR3 spells CASSIMGTSGPYEQYF. The CDR3, as DNA: TGTGCCAGCAGCATCATGGGGACTAGCGGGCCTTACGAGCAGTACTTC.

This chain connects TRBV4-1 to TRBJ2-4; D might be TRBD1 (5 bases). V was trimmed by 0 bases and J by 6 bases, leaving 15 bases between them. Germline V gene sequence: CDR1 MGHRA, CDR2 YSYEKL. The CDR3 has 16 amino acids. As DNA, the CDR3 is TGCGCCAGCAGCCAAGAAACCGGCAGGGTCATAAACATTCAGTACTTC. Encoded protein: CASSQETGRVINIQYF.